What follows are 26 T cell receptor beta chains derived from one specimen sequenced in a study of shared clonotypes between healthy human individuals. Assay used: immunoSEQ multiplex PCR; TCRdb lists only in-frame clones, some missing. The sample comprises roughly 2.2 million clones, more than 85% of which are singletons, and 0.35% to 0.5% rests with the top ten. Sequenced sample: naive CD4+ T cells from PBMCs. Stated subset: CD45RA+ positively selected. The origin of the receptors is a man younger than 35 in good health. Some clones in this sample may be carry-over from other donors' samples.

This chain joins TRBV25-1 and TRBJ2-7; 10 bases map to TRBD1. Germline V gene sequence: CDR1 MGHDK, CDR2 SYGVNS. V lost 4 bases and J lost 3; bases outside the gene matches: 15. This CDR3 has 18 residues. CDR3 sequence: CASSGPGGDRGHIYEQYF. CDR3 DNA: TGTGCCAGCAGTGGGCCTGGGGGGGACAGGGGTCATATCTACGAGCAGTACTTC.

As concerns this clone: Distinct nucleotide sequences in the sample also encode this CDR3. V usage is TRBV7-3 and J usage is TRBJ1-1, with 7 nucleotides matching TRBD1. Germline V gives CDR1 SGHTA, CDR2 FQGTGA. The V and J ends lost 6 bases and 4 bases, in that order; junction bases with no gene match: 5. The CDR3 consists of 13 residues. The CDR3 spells CASSRQGGTEAFF. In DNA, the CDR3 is TGTGCCAGCAGTAGACAGGGAGGCACTGAAGCTTTCTTT. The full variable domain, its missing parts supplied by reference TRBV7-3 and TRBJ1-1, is GAGVSQTPSNKVTEKGKYVELRCDPISGHTALYWYRQSLGQGPEFLIYFQGTGAADDSGLPNDRFFAVRPEGSVSTLKIQRTERGDSAVYLCASSRQGGTEAFFGQGTRLTVV.

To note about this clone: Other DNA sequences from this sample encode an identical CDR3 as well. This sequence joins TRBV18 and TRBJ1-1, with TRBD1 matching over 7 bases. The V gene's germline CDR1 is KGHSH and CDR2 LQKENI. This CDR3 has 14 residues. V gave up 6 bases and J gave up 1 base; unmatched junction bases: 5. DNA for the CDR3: TGTGCCAGCTCGGCCGGGACAGCGAACACTGAAGCTTTCTTT. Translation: CASSAGTANTEAFF. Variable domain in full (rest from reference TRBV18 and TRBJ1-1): NAGVMQNPRHLVRRRGQEARLRCSPMKGHSHVYWYRQLPEEGLKFMVYLQKENIIDESGMPKERFSAEFPKEGPSILRIQQVVRGDSAAYFCASSAGTANTEAFFGQGTRLTVV.

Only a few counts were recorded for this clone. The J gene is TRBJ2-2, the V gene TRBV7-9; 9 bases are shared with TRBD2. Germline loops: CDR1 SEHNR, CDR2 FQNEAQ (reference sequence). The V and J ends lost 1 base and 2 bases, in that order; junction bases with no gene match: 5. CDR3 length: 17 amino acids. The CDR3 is CASSLVAGGINTGELFF. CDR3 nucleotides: TGTGCCAGCAGCTTAGTTGCGGGAGGGATAAACACCGGGGAGCTGTTTTTT.

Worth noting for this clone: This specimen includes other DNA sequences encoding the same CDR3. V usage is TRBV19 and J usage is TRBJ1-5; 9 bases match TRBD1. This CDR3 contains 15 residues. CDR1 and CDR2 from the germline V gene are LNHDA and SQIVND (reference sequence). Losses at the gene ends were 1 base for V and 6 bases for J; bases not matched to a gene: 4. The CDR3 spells CASSIGTGAGQPQHF. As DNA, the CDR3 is TGTGCCAGTAGTATAGGGACAGGGGCTGGTCAGCCCCAGCATTTT.

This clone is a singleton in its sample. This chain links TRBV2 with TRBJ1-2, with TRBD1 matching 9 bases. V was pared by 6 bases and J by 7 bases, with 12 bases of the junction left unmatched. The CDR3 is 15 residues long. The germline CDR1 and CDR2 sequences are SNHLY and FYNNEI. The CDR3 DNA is TGTGCCAGCAGGCAAGCCGGGACAGGGCCCCCTGGCTACACCTTC. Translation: CASRQAGTGPPGYTF.

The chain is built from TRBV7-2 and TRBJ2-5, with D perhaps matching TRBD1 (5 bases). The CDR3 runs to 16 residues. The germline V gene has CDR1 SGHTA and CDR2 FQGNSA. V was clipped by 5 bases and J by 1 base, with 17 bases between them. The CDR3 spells CASSGLGAASQETQYF. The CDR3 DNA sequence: TGTGCCAGCAGCGGCCTTGGGGCGGCGTCCCAAGAGACCCAGTACTTC.

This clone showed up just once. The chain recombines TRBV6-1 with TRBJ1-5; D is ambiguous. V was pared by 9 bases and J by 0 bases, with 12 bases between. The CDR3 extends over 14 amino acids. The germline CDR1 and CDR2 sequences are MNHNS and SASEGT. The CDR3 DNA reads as TGTGCCAGTCGGGAGACATTTAGCAATCAGCCCCAGCATTTT. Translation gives CASRETFSNQPQHF.

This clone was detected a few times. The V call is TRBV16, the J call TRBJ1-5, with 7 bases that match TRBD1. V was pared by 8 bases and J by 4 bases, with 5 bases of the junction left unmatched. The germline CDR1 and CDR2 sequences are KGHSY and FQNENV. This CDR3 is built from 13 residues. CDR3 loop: CASSIQGNQPQHF. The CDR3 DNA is TGTGCCAGCTCTATACAGGGGAATCAGCCCCAGCATTTT.

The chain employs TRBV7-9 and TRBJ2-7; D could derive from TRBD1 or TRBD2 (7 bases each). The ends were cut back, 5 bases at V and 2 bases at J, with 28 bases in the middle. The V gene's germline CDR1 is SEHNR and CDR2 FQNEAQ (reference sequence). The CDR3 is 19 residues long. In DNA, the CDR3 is TGTGCCAGCAGCCGGAGTGGGAGGGGGCCCGAACAAAGAACCTACGAGCAGTACTTC. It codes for CASSRSGRGPEQRTYEQYF. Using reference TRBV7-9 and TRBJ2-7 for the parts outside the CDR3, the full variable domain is DTGVSQNPRHKITKRGQNVTFRCDPISEHNRLYWYRQTLGQGPEFLTYFQNEAQLEKSRLLSDRFSAERPKGSFSTLEIQRTEQGDSAMYLCASSRSGRGPEQRTYEQYFGPGTRLTVT.

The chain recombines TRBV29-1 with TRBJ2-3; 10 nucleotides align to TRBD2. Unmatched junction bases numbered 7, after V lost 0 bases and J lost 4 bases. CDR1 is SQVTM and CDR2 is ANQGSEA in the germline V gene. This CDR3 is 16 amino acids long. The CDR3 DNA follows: TGCAGCGTTGAAGATCGGACTAGCGGAACCCCAGATACGCAGTATTTT. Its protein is CSVEDRTSGTPDTQYF.

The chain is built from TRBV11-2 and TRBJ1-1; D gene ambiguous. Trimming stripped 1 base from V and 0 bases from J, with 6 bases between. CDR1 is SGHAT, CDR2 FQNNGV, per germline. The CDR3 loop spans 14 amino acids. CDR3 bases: TGTGCCAGCAGCTTAGGGCTGCTGAACACTGAAGCTTTCTTT. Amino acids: CASSLGLLNTEAFF.

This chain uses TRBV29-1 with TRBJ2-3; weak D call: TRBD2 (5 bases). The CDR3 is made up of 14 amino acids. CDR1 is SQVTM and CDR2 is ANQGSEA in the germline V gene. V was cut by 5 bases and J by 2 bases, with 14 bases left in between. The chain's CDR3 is CSVRTRVSTDTQYF. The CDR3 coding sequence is TGCAGCGTTAGGACGAGGGTATCCACAGATACGCAGTATTTT.

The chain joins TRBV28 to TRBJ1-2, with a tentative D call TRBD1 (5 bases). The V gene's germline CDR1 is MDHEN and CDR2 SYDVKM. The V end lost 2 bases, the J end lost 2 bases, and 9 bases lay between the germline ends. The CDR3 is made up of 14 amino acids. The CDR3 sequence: CASSLPRDNYGYTF. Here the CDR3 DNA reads TGTGCCAGCAGTTTACCCCGGGACAACTATGGCTACACCTTC.

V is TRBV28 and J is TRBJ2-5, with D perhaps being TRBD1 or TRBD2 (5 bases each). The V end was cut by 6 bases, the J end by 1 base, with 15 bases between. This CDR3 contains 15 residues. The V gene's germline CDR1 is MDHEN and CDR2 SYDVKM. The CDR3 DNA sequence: TGTGCCAGCAGCCCCCGGGGCCCGGGCCAAGAGACCCAGTACTTC. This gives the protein CASSPRGPGQETQYF.

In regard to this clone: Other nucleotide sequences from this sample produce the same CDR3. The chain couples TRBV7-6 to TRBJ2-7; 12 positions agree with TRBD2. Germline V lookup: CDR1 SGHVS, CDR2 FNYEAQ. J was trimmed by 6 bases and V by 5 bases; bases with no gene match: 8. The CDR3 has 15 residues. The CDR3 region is CASSPRLAGEGEQYF. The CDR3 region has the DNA TGTGCCAGCAGCCCCCGACTAGCGGGAGAGGGCGAGCAGTACTTC.

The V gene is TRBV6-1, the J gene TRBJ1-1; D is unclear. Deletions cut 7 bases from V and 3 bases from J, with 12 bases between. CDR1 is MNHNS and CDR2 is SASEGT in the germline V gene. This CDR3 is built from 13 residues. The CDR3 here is CASTRGKYTEAFF. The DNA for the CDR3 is TGTGCCAGCACCCGCGGGAAGTACACTGAAGCTTTCTTT.

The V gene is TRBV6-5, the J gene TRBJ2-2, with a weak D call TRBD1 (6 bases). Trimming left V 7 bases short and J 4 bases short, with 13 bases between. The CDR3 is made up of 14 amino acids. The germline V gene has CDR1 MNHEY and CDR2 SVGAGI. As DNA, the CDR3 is TGTGCCAGCACAACACAGGGCCCCACCGGGGAGCTGTTTTTT. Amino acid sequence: CASTTQGPTGELFF.

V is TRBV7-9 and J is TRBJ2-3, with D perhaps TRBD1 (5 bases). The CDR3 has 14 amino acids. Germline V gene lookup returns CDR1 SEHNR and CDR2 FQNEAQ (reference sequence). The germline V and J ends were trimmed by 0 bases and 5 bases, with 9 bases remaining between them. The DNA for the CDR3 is TGTGCCAGCAGCTTAGCGGCCGGACAAGATACGCAGTATTTT. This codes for CASSLAAGQDTQYF.

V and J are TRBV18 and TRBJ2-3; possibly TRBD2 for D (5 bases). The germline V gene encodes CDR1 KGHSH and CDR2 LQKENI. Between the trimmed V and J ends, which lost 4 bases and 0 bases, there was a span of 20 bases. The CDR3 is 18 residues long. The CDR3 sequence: CASSLLGVRLMSTDTQYF. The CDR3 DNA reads TGTGCCAGCTCACTCCTCGGGGTACGCTTGATGAGCACAGATACGCAGTATTTT.

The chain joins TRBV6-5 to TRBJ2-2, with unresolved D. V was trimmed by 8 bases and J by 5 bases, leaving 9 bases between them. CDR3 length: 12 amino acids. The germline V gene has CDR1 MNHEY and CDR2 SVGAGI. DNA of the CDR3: TGTGCCAGCCACTCAGGAACCGGGGAGCTGTTTTTT. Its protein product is CASHSGTGELFF.

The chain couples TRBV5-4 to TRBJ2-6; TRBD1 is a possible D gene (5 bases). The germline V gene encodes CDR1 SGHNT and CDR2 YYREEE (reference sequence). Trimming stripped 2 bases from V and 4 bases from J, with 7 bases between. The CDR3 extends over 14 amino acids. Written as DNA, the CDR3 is TGTGCCAGCAGCTTTCGACAGGGGGCCAACGTCCTGACTTTC. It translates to CASSFRQGANVLTF.

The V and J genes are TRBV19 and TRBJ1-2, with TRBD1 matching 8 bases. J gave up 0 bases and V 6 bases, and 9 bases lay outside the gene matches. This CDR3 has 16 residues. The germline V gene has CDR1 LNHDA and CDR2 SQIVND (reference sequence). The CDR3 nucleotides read TGTGCCAGTAGGACACAGGGGGGTCTAGCTAACTATGGCTACACCTTC. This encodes CASRTQGGLANYGYTF.

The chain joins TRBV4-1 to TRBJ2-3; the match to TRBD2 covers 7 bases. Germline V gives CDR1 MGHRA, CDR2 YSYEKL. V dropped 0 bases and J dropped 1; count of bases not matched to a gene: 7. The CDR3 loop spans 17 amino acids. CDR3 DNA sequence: TGCGCCAGCAGCCAAGATTTGGGCCTAGCGGGCACAGATACGCAGTATTTT. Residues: CASSQDLGLAGTDTQYF.

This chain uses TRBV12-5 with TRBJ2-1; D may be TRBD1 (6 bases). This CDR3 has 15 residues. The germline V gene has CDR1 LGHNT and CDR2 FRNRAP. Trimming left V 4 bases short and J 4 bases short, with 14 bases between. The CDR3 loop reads CASGSLSDRYNEQFF. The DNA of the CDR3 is TGTGCTAGTGGTTCCCTTTCCGACAGGTACAATGAGCAGTTCTTC.

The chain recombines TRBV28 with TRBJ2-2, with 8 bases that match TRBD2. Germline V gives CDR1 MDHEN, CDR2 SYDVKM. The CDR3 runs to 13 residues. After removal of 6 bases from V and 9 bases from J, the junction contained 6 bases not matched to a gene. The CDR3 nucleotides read TGTGCCAGCAGCTCGGGACTAGGCAGGGAGCTGTTTTTT. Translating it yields CASSSGLGRELFF. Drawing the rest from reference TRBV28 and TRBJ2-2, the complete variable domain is DVKVTQSSRYLVKRTGEKVFLECVQDMDHENMFWYRQDPGLGLRLIYFSYDVKMKEKGDIPEGYSVSREKKERFSLILESASTNQTSMYLCASSSGLGRELFFGEGSRLTVL.